Described below is a single T cell receptor (beta chain) sequence and its context. Trimming removed 6 bases from V and 8 bases from J, with 22 bases in between. CDR1 SEHNR and CDR2 FQNEAQ come from the germline V gene (reference sequence). The CDR3 extends over 15 amino acids. This table comes from immunoSEQ multiplex PCR, and its TCRdb copy is limited to in-frame clones, with some not included. The table includes about 33,000 clones, about 94% detected once. CD3+CD4+ and CD3+CD8+ cells were FACS-sorted from thawed unstimulated PBMCs. The sample originates from a study of T cell clones after liver transplantation. Looking at the study overall: Immunosuppression withdrawal was tried within 2 years after liver transplantation in this trial. Patients counted as tolerant after at least one year off all immunosuppression, enzymes not exceeding twice normal.

The sample was CD8+ T cells from blood, taken 12 months after liver transplant. This sequence was found in a human patient who received a liver transplant. Part of the T cells may come from the graft donor. The J gene is TRBJ1-2, the V gene TRBV7-9; D possibly corresponds to TRBD1 (6 bases). Written as DNA, the CDR3 is TGTGCCAGCAGTTACTCGCCCGGGACAACAAGAGGCTACACCTTC. Encoded protein: CASSYSPGTTRGYTF. The variable domain in full, completed from reference TRBV7-9 and TRBJ1-2, reads DTGVSQNPRHKITKRGQNVTFRCDPISEHNRLYWYRQTLGQGPEFLTYFQNEAQLEKSRLLSDRFSAERPKGSFSTLEIQRTEQGDSAMYLCASSYSPGTTRGYTFGSGTRLTVV.